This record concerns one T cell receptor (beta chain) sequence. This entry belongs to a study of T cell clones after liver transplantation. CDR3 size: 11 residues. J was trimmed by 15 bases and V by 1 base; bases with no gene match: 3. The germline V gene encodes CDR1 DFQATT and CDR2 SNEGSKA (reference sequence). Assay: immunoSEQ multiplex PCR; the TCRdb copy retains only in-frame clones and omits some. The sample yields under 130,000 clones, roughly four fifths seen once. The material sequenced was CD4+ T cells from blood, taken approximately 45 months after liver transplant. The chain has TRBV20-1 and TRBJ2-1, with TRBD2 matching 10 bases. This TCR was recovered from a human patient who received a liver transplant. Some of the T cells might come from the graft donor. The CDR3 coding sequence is TGCAGTGCTAGAGTGGGGACTAGCGTGTTCTTC. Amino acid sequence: CSARVGTSVFF.